These T cell receptor beta chains were read from a single sample in a study of OX40 agonist ivuxolimab in advanced cancers. TCRdb's table, derived via immunoSEQ multiplex PCR, lists solely in-frame clones and lacks some. In the table there are tens of thousands of clones, roughly 80% of which are singletons. The starting material was CD4+ or CD8+ T cells sorted from blood, obtained in a trial of the OX40 agonist ivuxolimab. These receptors originate from an adult with an advanced solid tumor such as melanoma, head and neck, liver or kidney cancer. Both conserved end residues are part of each CDR3. A D gene is named only where the DNA matches it firmly. Size is omitted from some rows. Given values are once, few, many or a class for expanded clones.

d_gene,v_gene,abundance,j_gene,CDR3aa,CDR3nt
TRBD1,TRBV18,.,TRBJ1-4,CASSPDRETNEKLFF,TGTGCCAGCTCACCCGACAGGGAGACTAATGAAAAACTGTTTTTT
.,TRBV6-1,once,TRBJ1-3,CASSEVGTPGNTIYF,TGTGCCAGCAGTGAAGTAGGGACGCCCGGAAACACCATATATTTT
.,TRBV7-2,.,TRBJ1-3,CASSLRRSSGNTIYF,TGTGCCAGCAGCTTACGGAGGTCCTCTGGAAACACCATATATTTT
TRBD1,TRBV11-2,once,TRBJ2-7,CASSSTGYTIAEYF,TGTGCCAGCAGCTCGACAGGGTACACAATTGCTGAGTACTTC
.,TRBV9,.,TRBJ1-2,CASSEGYTGWYGYTF,TGTGCCAGCAGCGAGGGATACACAGGGTGGTACGGCTACACCTTC
TRBD2,TRBV7-6,.,TRBJ2-3,CASSLVGTSGSTDTQYF,TGTGCCAGCAGCTTAGTGGGGACTAGCGGGAGTACAGATACGCAGTATTTT
.,TRBV9,.,TRBJ2-3,CASSVATGTQYF,TGTGCCAGCAGCGTAGCAACGGGTACGCAGTATTTT
.,TRBV5-1,.,TRBJ1-6,CASSPRVPRLDSPLHF,TGCGCCAGCAGCCCCAGGGTTCCGCGCCTGGATTCACCCCTCCACTTT
TRBD1,TRBV7-9,.,TRBJ2-5,CASSWDRGLFETQYF,TGTGCCAGCAGCTGGGACAGGGGACTTTTTGAGACCCAGTACTTC
.,TRBV7-3,.,TRBJ2-1,CASSWGVSGEQFF,TGTGCCAGCAGCTGGGGGGTGTCGGGTGAGCAGTTCTTC
.,TRBV9,.,TRBJ2-1,CASSVLAHRNSYNEQFF,TGTGCCAGCAGCGTTCTAGCGCACAGGAACTCCTACAATGAGCAGTTCTTC
TRBD1,TRBV7-9,.,TRBJ1-2,CASSFRPLSTGGYGYTF,TGTGCCAGCAGCTTTCGCCCCCTATCTACAGGGGGCTATGGCTACACCTTC
.,TRBV11-3,.,TRBJ2-7,CASSLGGGLYEQYF,TGTGCCAGCAGCTTGGGCGGAGGTCTTTACGAGCAGTACTTC
TRBD1,TRBV7-2,few,TRBJ1-3,CASSRQGLSGNTIYF,TGTGCCAGCAGCCGACAGGGACTCTCTGGAAACACCATATATTTT
.,TRBV7-3,.,TRBJ1-2,CASSSTARPGTGYTF,TGTGCCAGCAGCTCCACGGCCCGGCCGGGGACTGGCTACACCTTC
.,TRBV28,few,TRBJ2-3,CASSLGYDWADTQYF,TGTGCCAGCAGTTTAGGCTACGACTGGGCAGATACGCAGTATTTT
TRBD2,TRBV2,.,TRBJ2-5,CASSEFGAGLAGVGETQYF,TGTGCCAGCAGTGAATTTGGGGCAGGACTAGCGGGAGTGGGAGAGACCCAGTACTTC
TRBD1,TRBV7-2,.,TRBJ1-5,CASSFSGGYSNQPQHF,TGTGCCAGCAGCTTTTCAGGGGGTTATAGCAATCAGCCCCAGCATTTT
TRBD1,TRBV2,.,TRBJ1-3,CASSEGTGRGSGNTIYF,TGTGCCAGCAGTGAAGGGACAGGGAGAGGTTCTGGAAACACCATATATTTT
.,TRBV5-1,few,TRBJ2-7,CASSFRPQGGYEQYF,TGCGCCAGCAGCTTCAGGCCACAAGGCGGCTACGAGCAGTACTTC
.,TRBV7-9,.,TRBJ2-7,CASSLSRDTSYEQYF,TGTGCCAGCAGCTTATCGCGTGATACCTCCTACGAGCAGTACTTC
TRBD2,TRBV4-2,.,TRBJ2-7,CASSQEAGGPSYEQYF,TGTGCCAGCAGCCAAGAGGCGGGAGGGCCCTCCTACGAGCAGTACTTC
.,TRBV5-8,.,TRBJ2-5,CASQDGGQETQYF,TGTGCCAGCCAAGATGGGGGACAAGAGACCCAGTACTTC